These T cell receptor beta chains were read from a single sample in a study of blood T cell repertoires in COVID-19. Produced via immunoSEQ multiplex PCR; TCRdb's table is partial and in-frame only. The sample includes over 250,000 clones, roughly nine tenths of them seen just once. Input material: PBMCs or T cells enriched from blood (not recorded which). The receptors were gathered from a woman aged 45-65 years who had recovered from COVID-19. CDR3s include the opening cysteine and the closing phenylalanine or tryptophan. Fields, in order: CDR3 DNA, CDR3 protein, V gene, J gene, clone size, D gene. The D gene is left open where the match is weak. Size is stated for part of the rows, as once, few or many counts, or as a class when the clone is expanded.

CDR3nt: TGCGCCAGCAGCTTGCCCAGGGGAATGCCAGATACGCAGTATTTT
CDR3aa: CASSLPRGMPDTQYF
v_gene: TRBV5-1
j_gene: TRBJ2-3
abundance: NA
d_gene: NA

CDR3nt: TGTGCCAGCAGCTTAAATGGACAGCCCAACACCGGGGAGCTGTTTTTT
CDR3aa: CASSLNGQPNTGELFF
v_gene: TRBV7-3
j_gene: TRBJ2-2
abundance: NA
d_gene: NA

CDR3nt: TGTGCCAGTACTCACTTGGACAGGGATTACACTGAAGCTTTCTTT
CDR3aa: CASTHLDRDYTEAFF
v_gene: TRBV19
j_gene: TRBJ1-1
abundance: NA
d_gene: TRBD1

CDR3nt: TGTGCCAGCTCACCTCAAAGTCTTTGGGCTAGCGGGCCAGAGGGAACAGATACGCAGTATTTT
CDR3aa: CASSPQSLWASGPEGTDTQYF
v_gene: TRBV18
j_gene: TRBJ2-3
abundance: NA
d_gene: TRBD2

CDR3nt: TGTGCCAGCGGCAAAAATAGCAATCAGCCCCAGCATTTT
CDR3aa: CASGKNSNQPQHF
v_gene: TRBV3-1/TRBV3-2
j_gene: TRBJ1-5
abundance: NA
d_gene: NA

CDR3nt: TGTGCCAGCAGCGTAGTGTTAGCGGGAGGGGTTGATGAGCAGTTCTTC
CDR3aa: CASSVVLAGGVDEQFF
v_gene: TRBV9
j_gene: TRBJ2-1
abundance: few
d_gene: TRBD2

CDR3nt: TGTGCCTGGAGTGTTTCCCGGACAGGGAGAGAGACCCAGTACTTC
CDR3aa: CAWSVSRTGRETQYF
v_gene: TRBV30
j_gene: TRBJ2-5
abundance: NA
d_gene: TRBD1

CDR3nt: TGTGCCAGCAGCCCCCAAACAGGGGGCGGGAGCTCACCCCTCCACTTT
CDR3aa: CASSPQTGGGSSPLHF
v_gene: TRBV7-2
j_gene: TRBJ1-6
abundance: few
d_gene: TRBD1

CDR3nt: TGTGCCAGTAAAAAGACAGCTAACACTGAAGCTTTCTTT
CDR3aa: CASKKTANTEAFF
v_gene: TRBV19
j_gene: TRBJ1-1
abundance: NA
d_gene: NA

CDR3nt: TGTGCCAGCAGGAGGACAGGTTCCTACGAGCAGTACTTC
CDR3aa: CASRRTGSYEQYF
v_gene: TRBV6-5
j_gene: TRBJ2-7
abundance: NA
d_gene: TRBD1